The source of this T cell receptor (beta chain) is a study of T cell changes during pregnancy in multiple sclerosis. Using immunoSEQ multiplex PCR, the repertoire was profiled, and TCRdb retains in-frame clones only, with some absent. The sample holds around 130,000 clones, 80% to 95% seen once. The CDR3 extends over 13 amino acids. V was clipped by 8 bases and J by 5 bases; unmatched bases: 9. CDR1 and CDR2 (germline): LNHDA, SQIVND (reference sequence). This chain connects TRBV19 to TRBJ2-7, with TRBD1 matching 7 bases. Sequenced here: peripheral blood, sampled before pregnancy. The sequence was collected from a female donor with multiple sclerosis, enrolled in a pregnancy study. CDR3 DNA sequence: TGTGCCAGTTCGGACAGGAACGTCGACGAGCAGTACTTC. It is translated as CASSDRNVDEQYF. Full variable domain (outside the CDR3, taken from reference TRBV19 and TRBJ2-7): DGGITQSPKYLFRKEGQNVTLSCEQNLNHDAMYWYRQDPGQGLRLIYYSQIVNDFQKGDIAEGYSVSREKKESFPLTVTSAQKNPTAFYLCASSDRNVDEQYFGPGTRLTVT.